The 26 T cell receptor beta chains listed next were all sequenced from one sample in a study of T cell clonality in common variable immunodeficiency. Notes on the study in general: Fewer deletions and N-nucleotide insertions were reportedly seen in common variable immunodeficiency TCR beta sequences.

Their antigens remain unidentified. Sequenced by immunoSEQ multiplex PCR; TCRdb stores in-frame clones only, minus some. The data show about 34,000 clones, with none appearing a single time. Sequenced material: peripheral blood mononuclear cells. The receptors come from a human donor with common variable immunodeficiency.

Sample share makes this clone medium-sized. The DNA ends 3 residues before the CDR3 does, and the rest of the CDR3 is filled in from the germline J gene. V gene TRBV29-1 combines with J gene TRBJ2-7; TRBD1 matches at 7 bases. Trimming removed 6 bases from V and 5 bases from J; junction bases left unmatched: 4. The germline gives CDR1 SQVTM, CDR2 ANQGSEA. The CDR3 length is 11 residues. This CDR3 is CSVSQGNEQYF. The sequenced part of the CDR3 DNA is TGCAGCGTGTCACAGGGGAACGAG.

Worth noting for this clone: Read coverage stops 3 residues before the CDR3 terminus; the germline J gene supplies the remainder. The chain joins TRBV11-2 to TRBJ1-2, with TRBD1 matching over 7 bases. Germline CDR1 reads SGHAT; CDR2 reads FQNNGV. The CDR3 contains 14 residues. With 5 bases clipped from V and 4 bases from J, the junction kept 7 bases outside the gene matches. The CDR3 is CASSPTGLGYGYTF. CDR3 DNA (partial): TGTGCCAGCAGCCCGACAGGGCTTGGCTATGGC. The full variable domain, its missing parts supplied by reference TRBV11-2 and TRBJ1-2, is EAGVAQSPRYKIIEKRQSVAFWCNPISGHATLYWYQQILGQGPKLLIQFQNNGVVDDSQLPKDRFSAERLKGVDSTLKIQPAKLEDSAVYLCASSPTGLGYGYTFGSGTRLTVV.

This clone was seen at least ten times. The CDR3 end lies 3 residues beyond the end of the read and is filled in from the germline J gene. The chain recombines TRBV5-1 with TRBJ1-4; the D is unclear. V was pared by 4 bases and J by 8 bases, with 15 bases between. Germline V gives CDR1 SGHRS, CDR2 YFSETQ. This CDR3 region has 14 residues. The sequenced CDR3 bases are TGCGCCAGCAGCACCAGACAAGGGCCGGAAAAA. Amino acid sequence: CASSTRQGPEK. The complete CDR3 reads CASSTRQGPEKLFF.

Many counts were recorded for this clone. A junction boundary mismatches the germline segment, possibly from a read error. The read comes to an end 3 residues before the CDR3 does, leaving the germline J gene to fill in the end. The chain is built from TRBV4-2 and TRBJ2-1; 9 bases align to TRBD2. In germline, CDR1 is LGHNA, CDR2 YNFKEQ. The CDR3 is 16 residues long. CDR3 DNA, as far as it was read: TGCGCCAGCAGCCAAGCGACTAGCGGCTCCTACAATGAG. It encodes CASSQATSGSYNE. The full CDR3 is CASSQATSGSYNEQFF.

Points on this clone: The read finishes 3 residues shy of the CDR3 end, and the germline J gene is used to complete it. The chain is built from TRBV7-9 and TRBJ2-1; D is perhaps TRBD1 (5 bases). The CDR3 runs to 14 residues. Germline V CDR1 and CDR2: SEHNR, FQNEAQ (reference sequence). Trimming shortened V by 2 bases and J by 0 bases, and 5 bases separated the two germline ends. The CDR3 loop reads CASSLQGSYNEQFF. The DNA read from the CDR3 is TGTGCCAGCAGCTTACAGGGCTCCTACAATGAG. Using reference TRBV7-9 and TRBJ2-1 for the parts outside the CDR3, the full variable domain is DTGVSQNPRHKITKRGQNVTFRCDPISEHNRLYWYRQTLGQGPEFLTYFQNEAQLEKSRLLSDRFSAERPKGSFSTLEIQRTEQGDSAMYLCASSLQGSYNEQFFGPGTRLTVL.

This clone was counted ten times or more. CDR3 DNA (partial): TGTGCCATCAAAGCAGGGGCAGACCCCAATCAGCCC. The encoded protein is CAIKAGADPNQP. The whole CDR3 protein reads CAIKAGADPNQPQHF. The rearrangement links TRBV10-3 to TRBJ1-5; D is perhaps TRBD1 (6 bases). The sequenced fragment ends 3 residues before the CDR3 boundary, so the rest is inferred from the germline J gene. Germline loops: CDR1 ENHRY, CDR2 SYGVKD. The CDR3 is made up of 15 amino acids. The V and J ends lost 7 bases and 3 bases respectively, with 16 bases between them.

This clone showed up just a few times. The read ends 3 residues before the CDR3 terminus; that terminus is restored from the germline J gene. The chain is built from TRBV19 and TRBJ2-2, with D uncertain. With 3 bases removed from V and 1 base from J, the gap between germline ends came to 9 bases. Germline loops: CDR1 LNHDA, CDR2 SQIVND (reference sequence). The CDR3 loop spans 15 amino acids. The CDR3 bases that were read are TGTGCCAGTAGTATTGGTGGCAGGAACACCGGGGAG. Amino acids: CASSIGGRNTGE. The entire CDR3 is CASSIGGRNTGELFF.

This clone was counted only a few times. The read terminates 3 residues ahead of where the CDR3 ends, so the germline J gene completes it. This sequence joins TRBV18 and TRBJ1-1; TRBD1 matches 9 bases. Trimming at V came to 5 bases and at J to 2 bases, leaving 6 bases not matched to a gene. This CDR3 spans 15 amino acids. Germline CDR1 is KGHSH and CDR2 is LQKENI. CDR3 DNA, as far as it was read: TGTGCCAGCTCAGACAGGACAGGGGTAAACACTGAA. As protein: CASSDRTGVNTE. The full CDR3 protein is CASSDRTGVNTEAFF.

This clone was counted a few times. The read ends 3 residues before the CDR3 terminus; that terminus is restored from the germline J gene. This sequence joins TRBV2 and TRBJ2-1; a weak D match, TRBD1 (6 bases). V was pared by 6 bases and J by 8 bases, with 11 bases between. The length of the CDR3 is 12 residues. Germline V gene lookup returns CDR1 SNHLY and CDR2 FYNNEI. Incomplete CDR3 DNA: TGTGCCAGCAGCGGGACAAGGGATGAG. Its translation is CASSGTRDE. The CDR3 in full is CASSGTRDEQFF.

The table lists this clone with many counts. The read stops 3 residues short of the end of the CDR3; the missing end is completed from the germline J gene. The chain uses TRBV7-7 and TRBJ2-1; weak D call: TRBD1 (6 bases). The CDR3 length is 14 residues. V shed 5 bases and J shed 6 bases, with 14 bases lying between them. Germline V gene sequence: CDR1 SSHAT, CDR2 FNYEAQ (reference sequence). The CDR3 spells CASSLHGGSNEQFF. The CDR3 bases that were read are TGTGCCAGCAGCCTTCATGGGGGCTCCAATGAG.

As for this clone: Read data end 3 residues before the CDR3 end; the end is taken from the germline J gene. The V and J genes are TRBV5-1 and TRBJ2-1; a possible D gene is TRBD2 (5 bases). V was pared by 4 bases and J by 0 bases, with 14 bases between. The germline CDR1 and CDR2 sequences are SGHRS and YFSETQ. The CDR3 runs 16 residues. The CDR3 loop is CASSARTPSSYNEQFF. CDR3 bases read: TGCGCCAGCAGCGCTCGGACTCCAAGCTCCTACAATGAG.

This clone has ten or more counts. The read gets to within 3 residues of the CDR3 end, and the germline J gene fills in the rest. The chain carries TRBV20-1 and TRBJ2-7; D is unclear. Between the trimmed V and J ends, which lost 0 bases and 4 bases, there was a span of 13 bases. CDR3 length equals 14 residues. Per the germline V gene, CDR1 is DFQATT and CDR2 is SNEGSKA (reference sequence). The chain's CDR3 is CSARDELTRYEQYF. The sequenced CDR3 bases are TGCAGTGCTAGAGATGAGCTAACCCGGTACGAG.

The sample holds a few counts of this clone. The read ends 3 residues shy of where the CDR3 ends; the end is completed using the germline J gene. The chain is built from TRBV7-2 and TRBJ2-1, with D unclear. V was pared by 3 bases and J by 6 bases, with 15 bases between. CDR1 and CDR2 from the germline V gene are SGHTA and FQGNSA. The CDR3 contains 15 residues. The CDR3 sequence: CASSFGRTIANEQFF. The DNA read from the CDR3 is TGTGCCAGCAGCTTCGGTAGAACGATCGCCAATGAG. The full variable domain, completed using reference TRBV7-2 and TRBJ2-1, is GAGVSQSPSNKVTEKGKDVELRCDPISGHTALYWYRQSLGQGLEFLIYFQGNSAPDKSGLPSDRFSAERTGGSVSTLTIQRTQQEDSAVYLCASSFGRTIANEQFFGPGTRLTVL.

Notes on this clone: The sequence runs out 3 residues before the end of the CDR3; the remainder is reconstructed from the germline J gene. This chain uses TRBV5-1 with TRBJ2-5, with TRBD1 as a possible D gene (5 bases). The CDR3 contains 14 residues. V was clipped by 4 bases and J by 2 bases, with 12 bases between them. Looked up from germline, CDR1 is SGHRS and CDR2 is YFSETQ. CDR3 DNA, as far as it was read: TGCGCCAGCAGCCCCGGACACATTCAAGAGACC. This gives the protein CASSPGHIQET. The complete CDR3 sequence is CASSPGHIQETQYF.

This clone has ten or more counts. This chain's CDR3 is CASSLVRSSYEQYF. Incomplete CDR3 DNA: TGTGCCAGCAGCTTGGTGCGGAGCTCCTACGAG. The V gene is TRBV5-5, the J gene TRBJ2-7; D call uncertain. The observed sequence ends 3 residues before the CDR3 terminus, with the missing tail filled in from the germline J gene. The CDR3 loop spans 14 amino acids. The V gene lost 0 bases and the J gene lost 0 bases, with 7 bases spanning the gap. CDR1 and CDR2 from the germline V gene are SGHKS and YYEKEE (reference sequence).

This clone came up a few times. The sequence runs out 3 residues before the end of the CDR3; the remainder is reconstructed from the germline J gene. The chain employs TRBV19 and TRBJ2-2; no definite D call. Germline V gene data show CDR1 as LNHDA and CDR2 as SQIVND (reference sequence). V shed 4 bases and J shed 5 bases, with 8 bases lying between them. The CDR3 totals 13 residues. CDR3 residues: CASSTHVTGELFF. The CDR3 bases that were read are TGTGCCAGTAGTACCCATGTGACCGGGGAG.

This clone appeared a few times. The read ends 3 residues early relative to the CDR3; the germline J gene fills the gap. V usage is TRBV18 and J usage is TRBJ2-5; no definite D call. The V and J ends lost 4 bases and 0 bases respectively, with 6 bases between them. CDR1 and CDR2 (germline): KGHSH, LQKENI. The CDR3 totals 13 residues. The CDR3: CASSRVYQETQYF. The sequenced part of the CDR3 DNA is TGTGCCAGCTCACGCGTGTACCAAGAGACC.

Concerning this clone: The read ends 3 residues before the CDR3 terminus; that terminus is restored from the germline J gene. This chain links TRBV6-2 or TRBV6-3 with TRBJ2-7; 7 nucleotides align to TRBD2. Looked up from germline, CDR1 is MNHEY and CDR2 is SVGEGT. The CDR3 spans 16 residues. With V trimmed by 6 bases and J by 0 bases, 11 bases remained unmatched. CDR3 DNA (partial): TGTGCCAGCAGACCCCAACTAGCGCTAAGCTCCTACGAG. This encodes CASRPQLALSSYE. The entire CDR3 reads CASRPQLALSSYEQYF.

With regard to this clone: The CDR3 is cut off 3 residues early in the read; its end comes from the germline J gene. V is TRBV7-8 and J is TRBJ2-7, with TRBD1 identical over 7 bases. Germline CDR1 SGHVS, CDR2 FQNEAQ. V trimming: 5 bases; J trimming: 1 base; junction bases outside the gene matches: 8. This CDR3 has 15 residues. The chain's CDR3 is CASSGTRDRSYEQYF. Partial CDR3 DNA: TGTGCCAGCAGCGGCACCCGGGACAGATCCTACGAG. The whole variable domain, remainder taken from reference TRBV7-8 and TRBJ2-7, is GAGVSQSPRYKVAKRGQDVALRCDPISGHVSLFWYQQALGQGPEFLTYFQNEAQLDKSGLPSDRFFAERPEGSVSTLKIQRTQQEDSAVYLCASSGTRDRSYEQYFGPGTRLTVT.

This clone has more than one count but fewer than ten. The read comes to an end 3 residues before the CDR3 does, leaving the germline J gene to fill in the end. This chain joins TRBV19 and TRBJ2-1, with D perhaps TRBD1 (6 bases). CDR3 length equals 14 residues. With 5 bases removed from V and 4 bases from J, the gap between germline ends came to 12 bases. The V gene's germline CDR1 is LNHDA and CDR2 SQIVND (reference sequence). CDR3 bases read: TGTGCCAGTAGTGAGGGGGATGGTTACAATGAG. This translates into CASSEGDGYNE. The entire CDR3 protein reads CASSEGDGYNEQFF.

Details on this clone: The read terminates 3 residues before the CDR3 end, so the remaining end is supplied by the germline J gene. The chain employs TRBV7-2 and TRBJ2-1; 8 nucleotides align to TRBD1. Germline V gives CDR1 SGHTA, CDR2 FQGNSA. With V trimmed by 2 bases and J by 6 bases, 3 bases remained unmatched. CDR3 length: 14 amino acids. Incomplete CDR3 DNA: TGTGCCAGCAGCTTAACAGGGGGAATCAATGAG. It is translated as CASSLTGGINE. The complete CDR3 reads CASSLTGGINEQFF.

This clone was counted many times. The read terminates 3 residues before the CDR3 end, so the remaining end is supplied by the germline J gene. V usage is TRBV5-1 and J usage is TRBJ2-7; 7 positions match TRBD2. The CDR3 has 16 residues. The trim removed 0 bases at V and 3 bases at J, leaving 9 bases unmatched. Germline CDR1 is SGHRS and CDR2 is YFSETQ. The sequenced part of the CDR3 DNA is TGCGCCAGCAGCTTGGCCGGGGCTAGCGGATACTACGAG. It yields the protein CASSLAGASGYYE. In full, the CDR3 reads CASSLAGASGYYEQYF.

This clone has a count of ten or more. The read halts 3 residues ahead of the CDR3 end, with the missing end drawn from the germline J gene. The chain combines TRBV5-1 with TRBJ1-2; D ambiguous. The germline CDR1 and CDR2 sequences are SGHRS and YFSETQ. Between the trimmed V and J ends, which lost 5 bases and 3 bases, there was a span of 11 bases. This CDR3 region has 13 residues. The CDR3 reads CASSSTRDYGYTF. The covered CDR3 bases are TGCGCCAGCAGTTCCACTAGGGACTATGGC.

There are many counts of this clone. The read terminates 3 residues before the CDR3 end, so the remaining end is supplied by the germline J gene. This rearrangement joins TRBV9 to TRBJ2-3; TRBD2 matches 7 bases. J lost 3 bases, V lost 3 bases, and 7 bases had no gene match. The CDR3 has 15 amino acids. CDR1 is SGDLS, CDR2 YYNGEE, per germline. The CDR3 reads CASSAGLVGTDTQYF. CDR3 DNA (partial): TGTGCCAGCAGCGCCGGACTAGTAGGGACAGATACG. The full variable domain, its missing parts supplied by reference TRBV9 and TRBJ2-3, is DSGVTQTPKHLITATGQRVTLRCSPRSGDLSVYWYQQSLDQGLQFLIQYYNGEERAKGNILERFSAQQFPDLHSELNLSSLELGDSALYFCASSAGLVGTDTQYFGPGTRLTVL.

Many counts were recorded for this clone. With the read ending 3 residues before the CDR3 end, the germline J gene is used to fill in that end. The chain carries TRBV5-6 and TRBJ2-4, with a tentative D call TRBD2 (6 bases). The V gene lost 0 bases and the J gene lost 7 bases, with 8 bases spanning the gap. Looked up from germline, CDR1 is SGHDT and CDR2 is YYEEEE. This CDR3 comprises 13 residues. CDR3 sequence reads: CASSLGDWNIQYF. CDR3 bases read: TGTGCCAGCAGCTTGGGGGACTGGAACATT.

This clone has a handful of counts. The CDR3 is cut off 3 residues early in the read; its end comes from the germline J gene. V gene TRBV7-9 combines with J gene TRBJ2-1, with 9 bases matching TRBD2. Losses at the gene ends were 5 bases for V and 5 bases for J; bases not matched to a gene: 7. Germline V gives CDR1 SEHNR, CDR2 FQNEAQ (reference sequence). The CDR3 spans 15 residues. Here the CDR3 reads CASSERGGVNNEQFF. The part of the CDR3 DNA that was read is TGTGCCAGCAGCGAGCGCGGGGGGGTCAACAATGAG.